This TCR beta chain was profiled in a study of T cells expressing NK-cell markers. TCRdb reprocessed the 5' RACE reads; each CDR3 protein has one entry and no DNA is given. The sample holds some 390,000 distinct CDR3 sequences. The CDR3 is made up of 13 amino acids. Germline assignment: CDR1 DFQATT and CDR2 SNEGSKA (reference sequence). The source material was blood T cells: a sorted CD56 or NKG2C T cell subset, CD4+ or CD8+ T cells, or bulk PBMC T cells (not recorded which). V is TRBV20-1 and J is TRBJ2-1; as DNA is missing, the TRBD2 call by TCRdb cannot be tested. The TCR comes from a woman aged 45-60 years in good health. The CDR3 sequence: CSATLFSGNEQFF.